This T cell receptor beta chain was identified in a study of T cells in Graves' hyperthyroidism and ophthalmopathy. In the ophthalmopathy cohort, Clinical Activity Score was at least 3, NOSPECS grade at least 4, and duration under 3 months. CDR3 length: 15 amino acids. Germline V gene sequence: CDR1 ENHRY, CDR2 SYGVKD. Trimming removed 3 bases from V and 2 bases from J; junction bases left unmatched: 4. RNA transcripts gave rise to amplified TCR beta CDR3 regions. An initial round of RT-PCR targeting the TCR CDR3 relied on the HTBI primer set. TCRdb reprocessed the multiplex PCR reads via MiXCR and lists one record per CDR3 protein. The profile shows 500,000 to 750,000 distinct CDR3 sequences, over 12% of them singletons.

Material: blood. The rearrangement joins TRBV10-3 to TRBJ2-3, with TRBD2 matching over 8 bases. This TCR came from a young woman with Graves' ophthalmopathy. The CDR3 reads CAISEKAGVTDTQYF. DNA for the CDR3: TGTGCCATCAGTGAAAAAGCGGGAGTCACAGATACGCAGTATTTT.